The T cell receptor beta chain under discussion was sequenced for a study of CD4+ T cells in melanoma. The study, taken as a whole, reports: In melanoma, neoantigen-specific CD4+ T cells reportedly differed in differentiation state. A reported correlation linked neoantigen-specific CD4+ T cells to CD8+, macrophage and B cell function.

The CDR3 sequence is 13 residues long. The V gene's germline CDR1 is SGHNT and CDR2 YYREEE (reference sequence). Deletions cut 2 bases from V and 1 base from J, with 6 bases between. The protocol was immunoSEQ multiplex PCR, while the TCRdb copy is restricted to in-frame clones and leaves out a portion. The data contain roughly 140,000 clones, 85% to 95% of them seen just once; the ten biggest clones take up about 1.6%. Notes on this clone: The antigen is unknown.

The TCR was taken from a human donor with melanoma. The V call is TRBV5-4, the J call TRBJ1-1; unclear D gene. CDR3 DNA: TGTGCCAGCAGCTTTCCGGGGAACACTGAAGCTTTCTTT. It translates to CASSFPGNTEAFF.